One sample yielded the 10 T cell receptor beta chains listed below, sequenced in a study of blood T cell repertoires in COVID-19. Some clones are missing from TCRdb's copy, which holds only in-frame ones; the method was immunoSEQ multiplex PCR. The sample holds 310,000 or so clones, around nine tenths seen once. Sequencing input: PBMCs or T cells enriched from blood (not recorded which). The origin of the receptors is a woman in her 40s who had recovered from COVID-19.

The V and J genes are TRBV3-1 (or the pseudogene TRBV3-2) and TRBJ2-3; 7 bases are a match to TRBD1. The CDR3 spans 15 residues. From germline, CDR1 is LGHDT and CDR2 YNNKEL (reference sequence). Germline trimming cut 1 base from V and 0 bases from J; bases unmatched to any gene: 1. For the CDR3, the DNA is TGTGCCAGCAGCCAAGGGGACAGAAGCACAGATACGCAGTATTTT. It yields the protein CASSQGDRSTDTQYF.

J is TRBJ1-2 and V is TRBV5-6; D is possibly TRBD1 (6 bases). The CDR3 totals 14 residues. Trimming took off 3 bases at V and 7 bases at J, with 16 bases between the two ends. Germline CDR1 and CDR2: SGHDT and YYEEEE. CDR3 nucleotides: TGTGCCAGCAGCTCGGTGGGGGGGCAGCGTGGCTACACCTTC. Translated, it gives CASSSVGGQRGYTF.

This chain connects TRBV25-1 to TRBJ2-5; TRBD1 agrees at 12 bases. The V segment lost 8 bases and the J segment 5 bases; nucleotides outside the gene matches: 6. The CDR3 covers 14 residues. Per germline, CDR1 MGHDK and CDR2 SYGVNS. CDR3 nucleotide sequence: TGTGCCAGCGGGACAGGGGGCAATGGGGAGACCCAGTACTTC. Protein: CASGTGGNGETQYF. Variable domain in full (rest from reference TRBV25-1 and TRBJ2-5): EADIYQTPRYLVIGTGKKITLECSQTMGHDKMYWYQQDPGMELHLIHYSYGVNSTEKGDLSSESTVSRIRTEHFPLTLESARPSHTSQYLCASGTGGNGETQYFGPGTRLLVL.

The chain is built from TRBV14 and TRBJ2-7; D is unclear. V dropped 3 bases and J dropped 6 bases, with 6 bases sitting between them. The CDR3 is 11 amino acids. Looked up from germline, CDR1 is SGHDN and CDR2 is FVKESK. This chain's CDR3 is CASSHNFEQYF. CDR3 in DNA: TGTGCCAGCAGCCATAACTTCGAGCAGTACTTC.

The chain combines TRBV9 with TRBJ2-7, with 8 bases matching TRBD1. V shed 5 bases and J 2 bases; nucleotides not matched to a gene: 6. Germline CDR1 and CDR2: SGDLS and YYNGEE. The CDR3 contains 14 residues. DNA for the CDR3: TGTGCCAGCAGTGCTCAACAGGGGGCCTACGAGCAGTACTTC. Residues: CASSAQQGAYEQYF.

The rearrangement links TRBV11-3 to TRBJ1-6; no definite D call. The V gene lost 5 bases and the J gene lost 10 bases, with 12 bases spanning the gap. This CDR3 is built from 13 residues. Germline V gene lookup returns CDR1 SGHNT and CDR2 YENEEA. The CDR3 nucleotides read TGTGCCAGCAGCCTTACTAATATATCACCCCTCCACTTT. It translates to CASSLTNISPLHF.

V usage is TRBV11-3 and J usage is TRBJ2-5; 9 bases line up with TRBD1. CDR1 is SGHNT, CDR2 YENEEA, per germline. The CDR3 is made up of 14 amino acids. V lost 5 bases, J lost 2 bases, and 3 bases stayed unmatched. The CDR3 reads CASSQGQGQETQYF. Here the CDR3 DNA reads TGTGCCAGCAGCCAGGGACAGGGTCAAGAGACCCAGTACTTC. Using reference TRBV11-3 and TRBJ2-5 for the parts outside the CDR3, the full variable domain is EAGVVQSPRYKIIEKKQPVAFWCNPISGHNTLYWYLQNLGQGPELLIRYENEEAVDDSQLPKDRFSAERLKGVDSTLKIQPAELGDSAVYLCASSQGQGQETQYFGPGTRLLVL.

The V gene is TRBV15, the J gene TRBJ2-3; 10 nucleotides agree with TRBD2. The CDR3 spans 14 residues. Germline lookup yields CDR1 LNHNV and CDR2 YYDKDF (reference sequence). V shed 8 bases, J shed 10 bases, and the junction held 12 bases outside the gene matches. Written as DNA, the CDR3 is TGTGCCACCGGGTCGGCTAGCGGGGGTAGAGCGCAGTATTTT. Translation gives CATGSASGGRAQYF.

This sequence joins TRBV13 and TRBJ2-1; 11 bases agree with TRBD2. Germline CDR1 and CDR2: PRHDT and FYEKMQ (reference sequence). The CDR3 is made up of 16 amino acids. Losses at the gene ends were 3 bases for V and 6 bases for J; bases not matched to a gene: 7. DNA for the CDR3: TGTGCCAGCAGCTTTCCCGGGACTAGCGGTTCCAATGAGCAGTTCTTC. Protein product: CASSFPGTSGSNEQFF.

This clone was counted only a few times. This rearrangement joins TRBV5-1 to TRBJ2-2; no definite D call. Germline CDR1 reads SGHRS; CDR2 reads YFSETQ. V lost 4 bases to trimming and J lost 7 bases, with 14 bases between them. The CDR3 has 14 amino acids. The CDR3 DNA is TGCGCCAGCAGCCCACTTTCGGTTGGCGGGGAGCTGTTTTTT. Translated: CASSPLSVGGELFF.